A selection of T cell receptor beta chains follows, all from one sample in a study of blood T cell repertoires in COVID-19. Assay: immunoSEQ multiplex PCR; the TCRdb copy retains only in-frame clones and omits some. The sample has about 480,000 clones, 80% to 90% seen once. Sequenced sample: PBMCs or T cells enriched from blood (not recorded which). The receptors originated from a woman in her fifties or sixties who had recovered from COVID-19. Both conserved end residues are part of each CDR3. The D gene is left open where the match is weak. Clone sizes are given selectively: once, few, many, or a class where the clone is expanded.

clone size	D gene	J gene	V gene	CDR3 DNA	CDR3 protein
.	.	TRBJ1-2	TRBV6-5	TGTGCCAGCAGTTACCGAACGCAGGGAAGCTATGGCTACACCTTC	CASSYRTQGSYGYTF
.	TRBD1	TRBJ2-1	TRBV9	TGTGCCAGCAGCCGACAGGGGGCCTTAACCTCCTACAATGAGCAGTTCTTC	CASSRQGALTSYNEQFF
few	.	TRBJ1-3	TRBV2	TGTGCCAGCAGTGAAAATGGGGCAAACACCATATATTTT	CASSENGANTIYF
once	.	TRBJ2-2	TRBV7-9	TGTGCCAGCAGGGGGGACTGCTACGGGGAGCTGTTTTTT	CASRGDCYGELFF
.	.	TRBJ1-1	TRBV10-3	TGTGCCATCAGTGAGTCGATAGCCGGGAACACTGAAGCTTTCTTT	CAISESIAGNTEAFF
.	.	TRBJ1-1	TRBV20-1	TGCAGTGCTAGGGTATTGCAGGAAGCTTTCTTT	CSARVLQEAFF
.	TRBD1	TRBJ2-2	TRBV5-4	TGTGCCAGCAGCTCTAAGGGGGCGGACACCGGGGAGCTGTTTTTT	CASSSKGADTGELFF
.	.	TRBJ1-5	TRBV7-8	TGTGCCAGCAGCCCACGGGGGGTCCAGAGGGATCAGCCCCAGCATTTT	CASSPRGVQRDQPQHF
.	TRBD1	TRBJ1-3	TRBV9	TGTGCCAGCAGCGTAGAGGGGGCCTCTGGAAACACCATATATTTT	CASSVEGASGNTIYF
.	.	TRBJ1-4	TRBV6-5	TGTGCCAGCCAATCCACTAGGCCCGGAGAACTGTTTTTT	CASQSTRPGELFF
.	.	TRBJ2-1	TRBV12-2	TGTGCAAGTCGCTCGCGGACTAGCGGGGGAGAGCCATTGGGTGAGCAGTTCTTC	CASRSRTSGGEPLGEQFF
.	.	TRBJ1-2	TRBV10-3	TGTGCCATCAGGCCTCGGGGCTATGGCTACACCTTC	CAIRPRGYGYTF
.	.	TRBJ1-4	TRBV27	TGTGCCAGCAGTTTATTCCAGGGGCCGAAAGAACTGTTTTTT	CASSLFQGPKELFF
.	.	TRBJ1-5	TRBV5-1	TGCGCCAGCAGTCAGGGTAGCAATCAGCCCCAGCATTTT	CASSQGSNQPQHF
.	TRBD1	TRBJ2-1	TRBV28	TGTGCCAGCAGCGCAGGGGGTAGGGTTGAGCAGTTCTTC	CASSAGGRVEQFF
.	.	TRBJ2-7	TRBV30	TGTGCCTGGAGTGTAACGGGAGTCCACGAGCAGTACTTC	CAWSVTGVHEQYF
once	.	TRBJ2-1	TRBV9	TGTGCCAGCAGCGTAGACGGGGGGCCCTCAAATGAGCAGTTCTTC	CASSVDGGPSNEQFF
.	TRBD2	TRBJ2-1	TRBV3-1/TRBV3-2	TGTGCCAGCAGCCTGGTGGGAGCGGGGTGGTACAATGAGCAGTTCTTC	CASSLVGAGWYNEQFF
.	.	TRBJ1-1	TRBV7-8	TGTGCCAGCAGCTTAGCAGGAGGGTCTTGGACTGAAGCTTTCTTT	CASSLAGGSWTEAFF
.	.	TRBJ1-3	TRBV5-1	TGCGCCAGCAGCTTGGATAGCTCTGGAAACACCATATATTTT	CASSLDSSGNTIYF
.	.	TRBJ1-1	TRBV10-3	TGTGCCATCAAGACACCTAAGAACACTGAAGCTTTCTTT	CAIKTPKNTEAFF
.	TRBD2	TRBJ2-3	TRBV7-2	TGTGCCAGCAGCCAGACTAGCGGACCCACAGATACGCAGTATTTT	CASSQTSGPTDTQYF
.	TRBD2	TRBJ2-3	TRBV9	TGTGCCAGCAAGCCTCTTAGCGGGGCGGCAGATACGCAGTATTTT	CASKPLSGAADTQYF
.	.	TRBJ1-4	TRBV6-1	TGTGCCAGCAGTGAATCGGTTGCAGCGGCAAAACTGTTTTTT	CASSESVAAAKLFF
.	.	TRBJ2-3	TRBV2	TGTGCCAGCAGGGGAGGTGGTGTCACAGATACGCAGTATTTT	CASRGGGVTDTQYF
.	.	TRBJ2-3	TRBV9	TGTGCCAGCAGCGTAGCCCCTGGACAGACTTTCACAGATACGCAGTATTTT	CASSVAPGQTFTDTQYF
.	.	TRBJ1-1	TRBV12-3/TRBV12-4	TGTGCCAGCAGAAACAGGGAGGGGTCTGAAGCTTTCTTT	CASRNREGSEAFF
.	.	TRBJ2-3	TRBV5-4	TGTGCCAGCAGCTTTAGTGTCGCAGATACGCAGTATTTT	CASSFSVADTQYF
few	.	TRBJ1-5	TRBV10-3	TGTGCCATCAGTGAGGGAGGTCAGCCCCAGCATTTT	CAISEGGQPQHF
.	.	TRBJ2-2	TRBV5-1	TGCGCCAGCAGCTTGCAGGGGTTGGTGGCCGGCGGGGAGCTGTTTTTT	CASSLQGLVAGGELFF
few	.	TRBJ1-1	TRBV11-2	TGTGCCAGCAGCTTCCGGGAGGGGGGGAACACTGAAGCTTTCTTT	CASSFREGGNTEAFF
.	.	TRBJ1-2	TRBV24-1	TGTGCCACCAGCCGGACAGCTAACTATGGCTACACCTTC	CATSRTANYGYTF
.	.	TRBJ2-7	TRBV10-3	TGTGCCATCAGTCCCCGTCGACAGGCCACCTCCTACGAGCAGTACTTC	CAISPRRQATSYEQYF
.	.	TRBJ2-1	TRBV7-9	TGTGCCAGCAGCTTATCTTACAATGAGCAGTTCTTC	CASSLSYNEQFF
.	TRBD1	TRBJ1-5	TRBV2	TGTGCCAGCAGCCAGGACAGGGGAAGCAATCAGCCCCAGCATTTT	CASSQDRGSNQPQHF
.	TRBD1	TRBJ1-1	TRBV6-4	TGTGCCAGCAGAGAGGGACAGCACGGCACTGAAGCTTTCTTT	CASREGQHGTEAFF
.	.	TRBJ2-3	TRBV5-1	TGCGCCAGCAGCTTGGTGGGAGAGTACACAGATACGCAGTATTTT	CASSLVGEYTDTQYF
.	.	TRBJ1-1	TRBV4-1	TGCGCCAGCAGCCAACGCGGGCTGGTGAACACTGAAGCTTTCTTT	CASSQRGLVNTEAFF
.	TRBD1	TRBJ2-6	TRBV5-1	TGCGCCAGCAGCTCGGGACAGGGGGCGGCTGGGGCCAACGTCCTGACTTTC	CASSSGQGAAGANVLTF
.	TRBD2	TRBJ2-1	TRBV6-4	TGTGCCAGCAGTGGAGCCAGCGGGGGGGTGTATGAGCAGTTCTTC	CASSGASGGVYEQFF
.	.	TRBJ1-2	TRBV27	TGTGCCAGCAGGGAGGGGACGGCATATGGCTACACCTTC	CASREGTAYGYTF
few	TRBD1	TRBJ1-2	TRBV19	TGTGCCAGTAGTGAAGTCCGGACAGGCGATTTCTATGGCTACACCTTC	CASSEVRTGDFYGYTF
.	.	TRBJ2-1	TRBV4-1	TGCGCCAGCAGCCAAGATAGCAAGGAGCAGTTCTTC	CASSQDSKEQFF
.	TRBD1	TRBJ2-7	TRBV9	TGTGCCAGCAGCGACGGACAGGGGGCCCACGAGCAGTACTTC	CASSDGQGAHEQYF
.	.	TRBJ1-2	TRBV2	TGTGCCAGCAGTGAGGAGGGCTTCTATGGCTACACCTTC	CASSEEGFYGYTF
.	.	TRBJ1-2	TRBV11-3	TGTGCCCGCCCGGGGGGACTCAACTATGGCTACACCTTC	CARPGGLNYGYTF
.	TRBD1	TRBJ1-4	TRBV7-2	TGTGCCAGCAGCTTAAGTTGGACAGGGCGTCCAGAAAAACTGTTTTTT	CASSLSWTGRPEKLFF
.	TRBD1	TRBJ2-4	TRBV7-2	TGTGCCAGCAGCTTATTAAGACAGGGTGGTGACATTCAGTACTTC	CASSLLRQGGDIQYF
.	.	TRBJ1-1	TRBV25-1	TGTGCCAGCAGTGACCTACGGGGGGAAGCTTTCTTT	CASSDLRGEAFF
.	TRBD1	TRBJ1-4	TRBV6-5	TGTGCCAGCAGGAAGGACAGGGTTGATGAAAAACTGTTTTTT	CASRKDRVDEKLFF
.	.	TRBJ1-2	TRBV27	TGTGCCAGCAGTTCGTGGGCCGGACAGTCCGGCTACACCTTC	CASSSWAGQSGYTF
.	TRBD1	TRBJ1-1	TRBV19	TGTGCCAGTAGTACTACAGGGGGAACTGAAGCTTTCTTT	CASSTTGGTEAFF
.	TRBD1	TRBJ2-7	TRBV3-1/TRBV3-2	TGTGCCAGCAGCTACCGGGACAGGTTCTACGAGCAGTACTTC	CASSYRDRFYEQYF
.	.	TRBJ2-6	TRBV5-6	TGTGCCAGCAGCTTGAGGACACATAACTCTGGGGCCAACGTCCTGACTTTC	CASSLRTHNSGANVLTF
.	.	TRBJ1-4	TRBV5-5	TGTGCCAGCAGCTTGGGACAGGACCACGATGAAAAACTGTTTTTT	CASSLGQDHDEKLFF
.	.	TRBJ2-7	TRBV7-2	TGTGCCAGCAGCCCAACCCAAAGTACAGGGTCCTCCTACGAGCAGTACTTC	CASSPTQSTGSSYEQYF